This T cell receptor (beta chain) was captured by sequencing in a study of CD8+ T cells in alopecia areata. Trimming left V 5 bases short and J 6 bases short, with 14 bases between. Germline CDR1 is MRHNA and CDR2 is SNTAGT. The CDR3 runs 14 residues. cDNA serving as the sequencing template came from extracted, reverse transcribed RNA. Using immunoSEQ multiplex PCR, the repertoire was profiled, and TCRdb retains in-frame clones only, with some absent. This table has 100,000 to 150,000 clones, around 48% appearing once. The TCR comes from a human donor with alopecia areata. The sequenced material came from NKG2D-low CD8+ T cells sorted from blood. J is TRBJ2-1 and V is TRBV6-4; TRBD1 is a possible D gene (6 bases). CDR3 nucleotides: TGTGCCAGCAGTTTGCAAGTAGGGGGCAATGAGCAGTTCTTC. Encoded protein: CASSLQVGGNEQFF.